The clone carrying this T cell receptor beta chain has a handful of counts. Its antigen remains unidentified. The source of the sample is a study of T-cell memory formation after mild COVID-19. Study-wide background: The TCR clusters were mostly specific to one donor. General study results and limits: Still unconfirmed is whether the second-wave clones peaking on day 37 recognized SARS-CoV-2. There were some responding clones in pre-infection memory, which suggested that cross-reactive memory had joined. Clones that contracted from day 15 to 85 had balanced CD4/CD8; later expanders were CD4+ biased.

CDR1 is SNHLY, CDR2 FYNNEI, per germline. V was pared by 6 bases and J by 3 bases, with 8 bases of the junction left unmatched. This CDR3 region has 16 residues. Each CDR3 protein gets one entry after TCRdb re-called the 5' RACE reads with MiXCR. The profile shows 200,000 to 300,000 distinct CDR3 sequences, 15% of them singletons. Sequencing used PBMCs or a T cell subset sorted from them (not recorded which). The TCR originated in an adult woman who had mild COVID-19 (a few samples of this study predate the infection). Cell type and time point are not known. The chain joins TRBV2 to TRBJ2-3, with 11 bases that match TRBD2. CDR3 region: CASRRGLAGMTDTQYF. CDR3 in DNA: TGTGCCAGCAGGAGAGGACTAGCGGGTATGACAGATACGCAGTATTTT.